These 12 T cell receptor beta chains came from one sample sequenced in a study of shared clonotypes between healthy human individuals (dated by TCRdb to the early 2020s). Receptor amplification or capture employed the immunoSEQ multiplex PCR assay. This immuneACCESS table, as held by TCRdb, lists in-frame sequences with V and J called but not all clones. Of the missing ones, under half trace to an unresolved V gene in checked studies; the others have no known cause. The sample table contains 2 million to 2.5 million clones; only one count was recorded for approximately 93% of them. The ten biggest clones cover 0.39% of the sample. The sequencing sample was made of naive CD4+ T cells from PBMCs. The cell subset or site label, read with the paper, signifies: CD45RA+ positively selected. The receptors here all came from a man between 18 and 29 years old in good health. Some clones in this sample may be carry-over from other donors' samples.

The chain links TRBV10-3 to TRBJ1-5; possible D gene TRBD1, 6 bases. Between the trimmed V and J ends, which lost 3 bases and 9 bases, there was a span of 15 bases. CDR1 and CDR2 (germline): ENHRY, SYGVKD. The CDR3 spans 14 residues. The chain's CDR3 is CAISESGQSRPQHF. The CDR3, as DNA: TGTGCCATCAGTGAAAGTGGACAGTCTCGGCCCCAGCATTTT.

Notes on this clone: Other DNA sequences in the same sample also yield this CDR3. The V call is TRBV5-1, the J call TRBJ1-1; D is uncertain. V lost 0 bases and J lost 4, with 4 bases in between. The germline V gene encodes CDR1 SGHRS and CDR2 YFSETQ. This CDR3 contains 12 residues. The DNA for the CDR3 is TGCGCCAGCAGCTTGGGCGTCACTGAAGCTTTCTTT. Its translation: CASSLGVTEAFF.

The CDR3 sequence: CASNSPGRAYNEQFF. CDR3 coding DNA: TGTGCCAGCAACTCCCCCGGGAGGGCGTACAATGAGCAGTTCTTC. This rearrangement joins TRBV28 to TRBJ2-1, with 8 bases identical to TRBD2. The J segment lost 4 bases and the V segment lost 7 bases, leaving 9 bases of the junction unmatched. Germline CDR1 MDHEN, CDR2 SYDVKM. The CDR3 loop spans 15 amino acids.

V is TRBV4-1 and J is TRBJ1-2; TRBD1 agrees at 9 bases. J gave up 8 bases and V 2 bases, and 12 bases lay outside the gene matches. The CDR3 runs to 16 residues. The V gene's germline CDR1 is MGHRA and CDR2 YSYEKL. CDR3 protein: CASSQPVTGGRRGYTF. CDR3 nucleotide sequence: TGCGCCAGCAGCCAACCGGTGACAGGGGGGCGTAGGGGCTACACCTTC.

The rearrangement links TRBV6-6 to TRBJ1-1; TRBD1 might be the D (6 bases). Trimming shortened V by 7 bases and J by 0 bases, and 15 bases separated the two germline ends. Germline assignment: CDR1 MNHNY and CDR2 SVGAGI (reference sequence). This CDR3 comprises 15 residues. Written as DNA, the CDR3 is TGTGCCAGCACGGACAGCCAACTAATGAACACTGAAGCTTTCTTT. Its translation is CASTDSQLMNTEAFF.

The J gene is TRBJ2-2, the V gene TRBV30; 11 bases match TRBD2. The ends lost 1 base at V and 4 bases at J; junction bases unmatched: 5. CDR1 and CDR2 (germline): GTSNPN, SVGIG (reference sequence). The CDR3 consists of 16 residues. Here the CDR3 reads CAWSGLAGLLTGELFF. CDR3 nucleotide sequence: TGTGCCTGGAGTGGACTAGCGGGACTACTCACCGGGGAGCTGTTTTTT.

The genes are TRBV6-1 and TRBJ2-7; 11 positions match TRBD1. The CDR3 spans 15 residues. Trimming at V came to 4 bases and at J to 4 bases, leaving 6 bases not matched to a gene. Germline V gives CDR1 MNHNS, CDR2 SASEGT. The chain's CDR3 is CASSVGTGGLYEQYF. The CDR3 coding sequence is TGTGCCAGCAGTGTGGGGACAGGGGGTTTGTACGAGCAGTACTTC.

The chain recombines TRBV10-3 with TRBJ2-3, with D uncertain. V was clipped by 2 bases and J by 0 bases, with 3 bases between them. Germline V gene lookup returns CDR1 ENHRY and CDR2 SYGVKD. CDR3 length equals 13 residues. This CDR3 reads CAISEKSTDTQYF. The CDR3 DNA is TGTGCCATCAGTGAGAAGAGCACAGATACGCAGTATTTT.

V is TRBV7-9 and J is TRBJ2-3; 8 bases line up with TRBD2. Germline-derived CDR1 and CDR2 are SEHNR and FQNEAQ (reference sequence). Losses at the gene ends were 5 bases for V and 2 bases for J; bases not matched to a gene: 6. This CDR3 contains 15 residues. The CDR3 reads CASSPGTSDTDTQYF. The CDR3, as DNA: TGTGCCAGCAGCCCAGGGACTAGTGACACAGATACGCAGTATTTT.

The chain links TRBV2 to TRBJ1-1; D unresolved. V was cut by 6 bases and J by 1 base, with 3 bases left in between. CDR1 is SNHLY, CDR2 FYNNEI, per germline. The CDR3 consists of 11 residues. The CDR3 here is CASRWNTEAFF. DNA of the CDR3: TGTGCCAGCAGGTGGAACACTGAAGCTTTCTTT.

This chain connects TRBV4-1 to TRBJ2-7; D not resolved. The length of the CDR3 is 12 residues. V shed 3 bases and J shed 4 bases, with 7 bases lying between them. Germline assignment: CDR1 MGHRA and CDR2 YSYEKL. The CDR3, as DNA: TGCGCCAGCAGCCAGGGGATATACGAGCAGTACTTC. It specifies CASSQGIYEQYF.

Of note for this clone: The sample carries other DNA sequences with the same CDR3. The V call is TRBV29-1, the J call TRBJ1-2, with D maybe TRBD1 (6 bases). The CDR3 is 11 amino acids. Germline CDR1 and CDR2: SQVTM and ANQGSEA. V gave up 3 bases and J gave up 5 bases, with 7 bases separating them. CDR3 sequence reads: CSVEGAYGYTF. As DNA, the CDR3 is TGCAGCGTTGAGGGGGCGTATGGCTACACCTTC.